Listed here are 18 T cell receptor beta chains from one sample, sequenced in a study of Ad26.COV2.S vaccination and SARS-CoV-2 variants. Some clones are missing from TCRdb's copy, which holds only in-frame ones; the method was immunoSEQ multiplex PCR. The sample lists 430,000 or so clones, approximately 92% seen once, with over 9% in the top ten. The treatment is: some 20 received Ad26.COV2.S at low or high dose, single or two shots; 5 received placebo; per-sample allocation not given. Day 63 after the first injection of vaccine or placebo was the sampling time. The specimen was peripheral blood, collected in a trial of Ad26.COV2.S vaccine versus placebo. The receptors shown here come from a person aged 18-60 years who received the Ad26.COV2.S COVID-19 vaccine or a placebo.

This clone was found once. The gene calls are TRBV4-1 and TRBJ2-2; 7 bases agree with TRBD1. The CDR3 runs 16 residues. CDR1 is MGHRA, CDR2 YSYEKL, per germline. J lost 6 bases, V lost 2 bases, and 9 bases had no gene match. CDR3 in DNA: TGCGCCAGCAGCCAAATTCAGGGGGATGAGGCCGGGGAGCTGTTTTTT. Its protein product is CASSQIQGDEAGELFF.

The rearrangement links TRBV27 to TRBJ2-1; D might be TRBD2 (5 bases). V gave up 0 bases and J gave up 9 bases, with 12 bases separating them. In germline, CDR1 is MNHEY, CDR2 SMNVEV (reference sequence). The CDR3 has 14 amino acids. This CDR3 is CASSLSVGVPEQFF. The CDR3 DNA reads as TGTGCCAGCAGTTTATCGGTCGGGGTTCCTGAGCAGTTCTTC.

In this sample, this clone turned up many times. The chain carries TRBV9 and TRBJ2-2, with D perhaps matching TRBD2 (6 bases). Trimming removed 3 bases at V and 4 bases at J, with 7 bases between. This CDR3 spans 13 amino acids. Looked up from germline, CDR1 is SGDLS and CDR2 is YYNGEE. DNA for the CDR3: TGTGCCAGCAGCGAGGGACTCACCGGGGAGCTGTTTTTT. As protein: CASSEGLTGELFF. Filled out from reference TRBV9 and TRBJ2-2, the complete variable domain reads DSGVTQTPKHLITATGQRVTLRCSPRSGDLSVYWYQQSLDQGLQFLIQYYNGEERAKGNILERFSAQQFPDLHSELNLSSLELGDSALYFCASSEGLTGELFFGEGSRLTVL.

This sequence joins TRBV6-5 and TRBJ2-5; D is perhaps TRBD2 (5 bases). The V gene's germline CDR1 is MNHEY and CDR2 SVGAGI. V was pared by 0 bases and J by 1 base, with 12 bases between. This CDR3 region has 16 residues. CDR3: CASSYSEATGQETQYF. The CDR3 DNA reads TGTGCCAGCAGTTACTCGGAGGCAACGGGCCAAGAGACCCAGTACTTC.

This clone appeared a single time. V gene TRBV28 combines with J gene TRBJ2-1; no definite D call. The CDR3 is 12 amino acids. V shed 6 bases and J shed 9 bases, with 12 bases lying between them. The germline gives CDR1 MDHEN, CDR2 SYDVKM. The chain's CDR3 is CASSIGQIEQFF. CDR3 sequence (DNA): TGTGCCAGCAGCATAGGGCAGATTGAGCAGTTCTTC.

This clone was seen a single time. The chain recombines TRBV5-1 with TRBJ1-4, with D maybe TRBD1 (6 bases). V lost 1 base and J lost 8, with 15 bases in between. The CDR3 is 15 amino acids. CDR1 and CDR2 (germline): SGHRS, YFSETQ. The CDR3 reads CASSLSGAVGEKLFF. The CDR3 DNA reads TGCGCCAGCAGCTTGTCAGGGGCAGTGGGGGAAAAACTGTTTTTT.

V is TRBV6-2 or TRBV6-3 and J is TRBJ2-4, with 7 bases lining up with TRBD2. Germline lookup yields CDR1 MNHEY and CDR2 SVGEGT. V shed 1 base, J shed 3 bases, and the junction held 6 bases outside the gene matches. The CDR3 contains 16 residues. The CDR3 DNA is TGTGCCAGCAGTTACTGGGACTATAAGGGCAAAAACATTCAGTACTTC. This encodes CASSYWDYKGKNIQYF.

This chain uses TRBV7-6 with TRBJ2-7, with 8 bases lining up with TRBD1. The germline gives CDR1 SGHVS, CDR2 FNYEAQ. Trimming cost V 3 bases and J 1 base; bases outside gene matches: 2. CDR3 length equals 14 residues. The CDR3 is CASSLGQESYEQYF. The DNA of the CDR3 is TGTGCCAGCAGCTTGGGACAGGAATCCTACGAGCAGTACTTC.

This clone has only a few counts. The chain uses TRBV19 and TRBJ2-7; no firm D call. Germline CDR1 LNHDA, CDR2 SQIVND (reference sequence). The CDR3 covers 15 residues. The V and J ends lost 7 bases and 4 bases respectively, with 20 bases between them. CDR3 nucleotides: TGTGCCAGTAAGCTTTCGACTTCAGATGCTTACGAGCAGTACTTC. Translated, it gives CASKLSTSDAYEQYF.

The CDR3: CASSLNGRDYEQYF. In DNA, the CDR3 is TGCGCCAGCAGCTTGAACGGGAGAGACTACGAGCAGTACTTC. The chain recombines TRBV5-1 with TRBJ2-7; a possible D gene is TRBD2 (6 bases). Trimming took off 1 base at V and 3 bases at J, with 11 bases between the two ends. The CDR3 extends over 14 amino acids. Looked up from germline, CDR1 is SGHRS and CDR2 is YFSETQ.

The chain carries TRBV25-1 and TRBJ2-1; D is perhaps TRBD2 (5 bases). Germline V gene lookup returns CDR1 MGHDK and CDR2 SYGVNS. V lost 5 bases and J 0 bases, leaving 11 bases between the germline ends. The CDR3 is made up of 15 amino acids. CDR3: CASSQNGNSYNEQFF. The CDR3 DNA reads TGTGCCAGCAGTCAAAACGGGAACTCCTACAATGAGCAGTTCTTC.

The chain recombines TRBV5-1 with TRBJ1-2; 9 bases agree with TRBD1. The CDR3 sequence is 15 residues long. The J segment lost 6 bases and the V segment lost 4 bases, leaving 10 bases of the junction unmatched. Germline loops: CDR1 SGHRS, CDR2 YFSETQ. The CDR3: CASSLGTGTGNGYTF. In DNA form, the CDR3 reads TGCGCCAGCAGCCTCGGTACCGGGACAGGGAATGGCTACACCTTC.

This chain uses TRBV18 with TRBJ2-7; 8 nucleotides align to TRBD2. CDR3 length: 14 residues. Germline CDR1 is KGHSH and CDR2 is LQKENI. V was pared by 2 bases and J by 6 bases, with 6 bases of the junction left unmatched. In DNA form, the CDR3 reads TGTGCCAGCTCACCAGGAGCGGGAGCCTCCGAGCAGTACTTC. Its protein product is CASSPGAGASEQYF.

This chain joins TRBV5-1 and TRBJ2-1; 12 bases map to TRBD1. Losses at the gene ends were 1 base for V and 7 bases for J; bases not matched to a gene: 12. This CDR3 spans 18 amino acids. Germline lookup yields CDR1 SGHRS and CDR2 YFSETQ. CDR3 DNA sequence: TGCGCCAGCAGCTTGCTTCCACCCCGGGACAGGGGGCATAATGAGCAGTTCTTC. Its translation is CASSLLPPRDRGHNEQFF.

The chain joins TRBV30 to TRBJ1-2, with 7 positions matching TRBD1. V shed 5 bases and J 8 bases; nucleotides not matched to a gene: 2. The CDR3 sequence is 10 residues long. The germline V gene encodes CDR1 GTSNPN and CDR2 SVGIG (reference sequence). The DNA of the CDR3 is TGTGCCTGGGGACAGGTCGGCTACACCTTC. Translation: CAWGQVGYTF.

The V gene is TRBV19, the J gene TRBJ2-5; the D gene is possibly TRBD1 (6 bases). V dropped 3 bases and J dropped 7 bases, with 15 bases sitting between them. CDR1 is LNHDA, CDR2 SQIVND, per germline (reference sequence). The CDR3 loop spans 14 amino acids. The CDR3 nucleotides read TGTGCCAGTAGTATCTCAAAGGGGGTGGCGACCCAGTACTTC. As protein: CASSISKGVATQYF.

The chain combines TRBV4-1 with TRBJ2-1, with D perhaps matching TRBD2 (7 bases). Trimming pared 7 bases from V and 8 bases from J, leaving 21 bases between. This CDR3 has 15 amino acids. The germline V gene encodes CDR1 MGHRA and CDR2 YSYEKL. The CDR3 DNA sequence: TGCGCCAGCACACGTCGGGAAGGGGGGGGCGATGAGCAGTTCTTC. The encoded protein is CASTRREGGGDEQFF.

This chain uses TRBV10-1 with TRBJ1-3; D remains unclear. V gave up 8 bases and J gave up 0 bases, with 8 bases separating them. Per the germline V gene, CDR1 is WNHNN and CDR2 is SYGVQD (reference sequence). This CDR3 spans 13 amino acids. CDR3 residues: CASQASSGNTIYF. The CDR3 DNA reads as TGCGCCAGCCAAGCGAGCTCTGGAAACACCATATATTTT.